Presented here are 32 T cell receptor beta chains from one specimen sequenced in a study of blood T cell repertoires in COVID-19. The assay was immunoSEQ multiplex PCR, and TCRdb's table has in-frame clones only and misses some. The sample includes some 530,000 clones, 70% to 90% of them seen just once. Sample: PBMCs or T cells enriched from blood (not recorded which). These receptors came from a woman between 55 and 75 years old who had recovered from COVID-19.

Here the CDR3 reads CAWSAGLREQYF. The CDR3 region has the DNA TGTGCCTGGAGTGCAGGCCTTCGGGAGCAGTACTTC. The gene calls are TRBV30 and TRBJ2-7, with D uncertain. This CDR3 is 12 amino acids long. Between the trimmed V and J ends, which lost 1 base and 7 bases, there was a span of 11 bases. CDR1 GTSNPN and CDR2 SVGIG come from the germline V gene (reference sequence).

This clone turned up a few times. The chain employs TRBV4-2 and TRBJ1-1; D not resolved. The V gene lost 0 bases and the J gene lost 4 bases, with 9 bases spanning the gap. The CDR3 runs to 14 residues. Germline CDR1 is LGHNA and CDR2 is YNFKEQ. CDR3 in DNA: TGTGCCAGCAGCCAAGATCTGGGCCGCACTGAAGCTTTCTTT. Its translation is CASSQDLGRTEAFF.

This chain connects TRBV24-1 to TRBJ1-4; 7 nucleotides match TRBD1. In germline, CDR1 is KGHDR, CDR2 SFDVKD. The V gene end was trimmed by 3 bases and the J gene end by 3 bases; junction bases not matched to a gene: 3. The CDR3 runs to 15 residues. Here the CDR3 DNA reads TGTGCCACCAGTGATGCCGGGACAGCTAATGAAAAACTGTTTTTT. Protein: CATSDAGTANEKLFF.

The V call is TRBV6-4, the J call TRBJ2-2, with 11 bases aligning to TRBD2. The germline V gene has CDR1 MRHNA and CDR2 SNTAGT. V lost 0 bases and J lost 3; bases outside the gene matches: 0. This CDR3 spans 16 amino acids. The CDR3: CASSDSTSGDTGELFF. In nucleotides, the CDR3 is TGTGCCAGCAGTGACTCGACTAGCGGGGACACCGGGGAGCTGTTTTTT.

The rearrangement uses TRBV29-1 and TRBJ1-4, with D perhaps TRBD1 (6 bases). Trimming removed 0 bases at V and 8 bases at J, with 16 bases between. The CDR3 is 15 residues long. Per germline, CDR1 SQVTM and CDR2 ANQGSEA. The CDR3 loop is CSVEDRGASREKLFF. The DNA for the CDR3 is TGCAGCGTTGAAGATCGGGGGGCGTCTCGGGAAAAACTGTTTTTT.

V gene TRBV4-1 combines with J gene TRBJ1-1; TRBD1 might be the D (5 bases). The CDR3 extends over 17 amino acids. V was cut by 0 bases and J by 0 bases, with 14 bases left in between. CDR1 is MGHRA and CDR2 is YSYEKL in the germline V gene. Here the CDR3 DNA reads TGCGCCAGCAGCCAAGATGAGGGACTAATCATGAACACTGAAGCTTTCTTT. Translation: CASSQDEGLIMNTEAFF.

The chain joins TRBV5-6 to TRBJ2-3; 7 bases align to TRBD1. CDR1 and CDR2 (germline): SGHDT, YYEEEE. The length of the CDR3 is 16 residues. The V segment lost 2 bases and the J segment 2 bases; nucleotides outside the gene matches: 8. CDR3 DNA sequence: TGTGCCAGCAGCTTAGTAGGACAGGCTTTCACAGATACGCAGTATTTT. Its protein product is CASSLVGQAFTDTQYF.

This rearrangement joins TRBV5-1 to TRBJ1-2, with 7 bases identical to TRBD1. J was trimmed by 6 bases and V by 4 bases; bases with no gene match: 9. CDR1 and CDR2 from the germline V gene are SGHRS and YFSETQ. The CDR3 is made up of 14 amino acids. The CDR3 here is CASSVDRAVDGYTF. CDR3 nucleotides: TGCGCCAGCAGCGTCGACAGGGCTGTGGATGGCTACACCTTC.

This chain uses TRBV5-1 with TRBJ2-4; 12 bases are shared with TRBD1. The CDR3 runs to 17 residues. The germline V gene has CDR1 SGHRS and CDR2 YFSETQ. With V trimmed by 3 bases and J by 8 bases, 12 bases remained unmatched. The CDR3 sequence: CASSWGTGGERIYIQYF. CDR3 sequence (DNA): TGCGCCAGCAGCTGGGGGACAGGGGGCGAACGGATATACATTCAGTACTTC.

Written as DNA, the CDR3 is TGTGCCACCAGTGATTCCGGGGGGACTGGAAACACCATATATTTT. Translating it yields CATSDSGGTGNTIYF. The chain carries TRBV24-1 and TRBJ1-3; D might be TRBD1 (5 bases). This CDR3 has 15 amino acids. In germline, CDR1 is KGHDR, CDR2 SFDVKD. Deletions cut 2 bases from V and 2 bases from J, with 9 bases between.

This chain joins TRBV5-8 and TRBJ1-2; TRBD1 matches at 9 bases. V lost 2 bases and J lost 6; bases outside the gene matches: 11. The CDR3 is 16 amino acids. Per the germline V gene, CDR1 is SGHTS and CDR2 is YDEGEE. CDR3 DNA: TGTGCCAGCAGCTTCTTATATGGGACAGGGAGCAATGGCTACACCTTC. Translated: CASSFLYGTGSNGYTF.

This rearrangement joins TRBV24-1 to TRBJ2-3; D might be TRBD1 (5 bases). CDR1 is KGHDR and CDR2 is SFDVKD in the germline V gene. This CDR3 is built from 14 residues. V was trimmed by 4 bases and J by 4 bases, leaving 11 bases between them. The DNA of the CDR3 is TGTGCCACCAGTGAGACAGCGATCGCAGATACGCAGTATTTT. This gives the protein CATSETAIADTQYF.

This sequence joins TRBV18 and TRBJ1-2; 8 bases fit TRBD1. Germline-derived CDR1 and CDR2 are KGHSH and LQKENI. This CDR3 spans 15 amino acids. V was pared by 2 bases and J by 8 bases, with 10 bases of the junction left unmatched. Here the CDR3 DNA reads TGTGCCAGCTCACCAACCTCTGACAGGGGAAGCGGCTACACCTTC. Encoded protein: CASSPTSDRGSGYTF.

CDR3: CASSQARTRIEAFF. In DNA form, the CDR3 reads TGTGCCAGCAGCCAAGCAAGGACACGGATTGAAGCTTTCTTT. This chain connects TRBV3-1 (or the pseudogene TRBV3-2) to TRBJ1-1, with D possibly being TRBD1 (5 bases). Germline V gene sequence: CDR1 LGHDT, CDR2 YNNKEL (reference sequence). The CDR3 extends over 14 amino acids. Trimming took 1 base from V and 7 from J, leaving 13 bases between them.

The chain combines TRBV12-3 or TRBV12-4 with TRBJ2-4, with 7 positions matching TRBD1. The CDR3 runs 13 residues. V was pared by 4 bases and J by 6 bases, with 3 bases of the junction left unmatched. CDR3 loop: CASSWGQPNIQYF. CDR3 nucleotides: TGTGCCAGCAGTTGGGGACAGCCAAACATTCAGTACTTC.

The chain carries TRBV5-1 and TRBJ2-2, with D hard to call. Germline loops: CDR1 SGHRS, CDR2 YFSETQ. Trimming shortened V by 0 bases and J by 5 bases, and 14 bases separated the two germline ends. This CDR3 region has 16 residues. The CDR3 sequence is CASSLALTPATGELFF. CDR3 sequence (DNA): TGCGCCAGCAGCTTGGCGCTGACTCCCGCGACCGGGGAGCTGTTTTTT.

The chain employs TRBV29-1 and TRBJ2-2, with 8 bases fitting TRBD2. This CDR3 spans 15 amino acids. The V gene end was trimmed by 2 bases and the J gene end by 1 base; junction bases not matched to a gene: 3. Per germline, CDR1 SQVTM and CDR2 ANQGSEA. This CDR3 reads CSVELAGLNTGELFF. The CDR3 DNA follows: TGCAGCGTTGAACTAGCGGGCCTGAACACCGGGGAGCTGTTTTTT.

This chain joins TRBV30 and TRBJ1-6, with 7 bases aligning to TRBD1. The CDR3 has 13 residues. The J segment lost 9 bases and the V segment lost 0 bases, leaving 2 bases of the junction unmatched. CDR1 is GTSNPN and CDR2 is SVGIG in the germline V gene (reference sequence). CDR3 coding DNA: TGTGCCTGGAGTGTGTACAGGGGTTCACCCCTCCACTTT. Protein product: CAWSVYRGSPLHF.

This chain links TRBV28 with TRBJ1-2; D gene ambiguous. The CDR3 spans 14 residues. Germline V CDR1 and CDR2: MDHEN, SYDVKM. Between the trimmed V and J ends, which lost 2 bases and 9 bases, there was a span of 16 bases. The DNA of the CDR3 is TGTGCCAGCAGTTTAGCCGAGACAAATCTACGCTACACCTTC. Residues: CASSLAETNLRYTF.

The table lists this clone with a count of one. J is TRBJ2-2 and V is TRBV27, with 9 nucleotides matching TRBD1. The V segment lost 3 bases and the J segment 6 bases; nucleotides outside the gene matches: 8. Per the germline V gene, CDR1 is MNHEY and CDR2 is SMNVEV (reference sequence). This CDR3 region has 16 residues. The CDR3 loop is CASSFPNRGQAGELFF. DNA for the CDR3: TGTGCCAGCAGTTTCCCGAACAGGGGGCAAGCCGGGGAGCTGTTTTTT.

A word on this clone: Other DNA variants within this sample encode the same CDR3. The CDR3 DNA is TGTGCCAGCAGCCTTACAGGGAGTTCCTACAATGAGCAGTTCTTC. Residues: CASSLTGSSYNEQFF. This chain links TRBV7-2 with TRBJ2-1; D perhaps matches TRBD1 (6 bases). Deletions cut 5 bases from V and 1 base from J, with 12 bases between. CDR3 length: 15 residues. From germline, CDR1 is SGHTA and CDR2 FQGNSA.

The chain employs TRBV24-1 and TRBJ2-2; D may be TRBD1 (5 bases). Germline CDR1 reads KGHDR; CDR2 reads SFDVKD. The CDR3 spans 16 residues. V lost 4 bases and J lost 3, with 14 bases in between. CDR3 amino acids: CATSEPDSTYTGELFF. The CDR3 DNA follows: TGTGCCACCAGTGAACCTGACAGCACCTACACCGGGGAGCTGTTTTTT.

Of note for this clone: At the DNA level, this CDR3 is encoded by other sequences in the same sample as well. The chain recombines TRBV4-1 with TRBJ2-1, with a tentative D call TRBD1 (6 bases). The CDR3 spans 15 residues. The V end was cut by 1 base, the J end by 6 bases, with 13 bases between. The germline CDR1 and CDR2 sequences are MGHRA and YSYEKL. This CDR3 is CASSQGGLGGNEQFF. CDR3 in DNA: TGCGCCAGCAGCCAAGGGGGTTTAGGGGGCAATGAGCAGTTCTTC.

This clone counts as medium-sized (0.01 to 0.1%). This chain joins TRBV24-1 and TRBJ1-3; D remains ambiguous. Trimming pared 5 bases from V and 1 base from J, leaving 5 bases between. Germline loops: CDR1 KGHDR, CDR2 SFDVKD. The CDR3 totals 13 residues. The CDR3 nucleotides read TGTGCCACCAGTGGAGGTTCTGGAAACACCATATATTTT. Protein: CATSGGSGNTIYF.

This clone came up once. The J gene is TRBJ2-3, the V gene TRBV2; 9 bases line up with TRBD2. This CDR3 spans 17 amino acids. Per germline, CDR1 SNHLY and CDR2 FYNNEI. The junction had 17 bases not matched to a gene; V was cut back by 6 bases and J by 7 bases. The CDR3 here is CASRAGGSAGGIYTQYF. In DNA form, the CDR3 reads TGTGCCAGCAGGGCGGGAGGATCAGCGGGGGGCATATATACGCAGTATTTT. Variable domain in full (rest from reference TRBV2 and TRBJ2-3): EPEVTQTPSHQVTQMGQEVILRCVPISNHLYFYWYRQILGQKVEFLVSFYNNEISEKSEIFDDQFSVERPDGSNFTLKIRSTKLEDSAMYFCASRAGGSAGGIYTQYFGPGTRLTVL.

The sample holds one count of this clone. CDR3 DNA sequence: TGTGCCAGCAGCTTAGCGTTGGGGCAGGCAAACTATGGCTACACCTTC. This sequence encodes CASSLALGQANYGYTF. The chain carries TRBV7-8 and TRBJ1-2; TRBD1 might be the D (5 bases). Germline-derived CDR1 and CDR2 are SGHVS and FQNEAQ. This CDR3 contains 16 residues. Trimming took off 0 bases at V and 2 bases at J, with 13 bases between the two ends.

The rearrangement joins TRBV7-9 to TRBJ1-2; 7 nucleotides line up with TRBD1. J was trimmed by 5 bases and V by 0 bases; bases with no gene match: 6. This CDR3 is built from 15 residues. Germline lookup yields CDR1 SEHNR and CDR2 FQNEAQ (reference sequence). CDR3 sequence: CASSLATGTAYGYTF. CDR3 DNA sequence: TGTGCCAGCAGCTTAGCTACCGGGACAGCATATGGCTACACCTTC.

J is TRBJ2-2 and V is TRBV2, with a tentative D call TRBD1 (5 bases). Germline V CDR1 and CDR2: SNHLY, FYNNEI. The CDR3 runs to 15 residues. V was shortened by 5 bases and J by 4 bases, with 14 bases between the two germline ends. The CDR3 loop is CASSYVRVGTGELFF. In nucleotides, the CDR3 is TGTGCCAGCAGTTATGTCAGGGTTGGCACCGGGGAGCTGTTTTTT.

V is TRBV10-1 and J is TRBJ1-4; 10 bases fit TRBD1. The J segment lost 2 bases and the V segment lost 7 bases, leaving 7 bases of the junction unmatched. In germline, CDR1 is WNHNN, CDR2 SYGVQD (reference sequence). CDR3 length: 16 amino acids. The CDR3 reads CASTRDRGSTNEKLFF. CDR3 coding DNA: TGCGCCAGCACCCGGGACAGGGGTAGTACTAATGAAAAACTGTTTTTT.

This clone has a single count. The chain uses TRBV5-1 and TRBJ2-3; the D gene is possibly TRBD1 (6 bases). The CDR3 spans 15 residues. Trimming took off 4 bases at V and 5 bases at J, with 17 bases between the two ends. CDR1 is SGHRS and CDR2 is YFSETQ in the germline V gene. CDR3 residues: CASSRTGQFGDTQYF. The CDR3 DNA is TGCGCCAGCAGCCGTACGGGACAATTCGGAGATACGCAGTATTTT. The whole variable domain, remainder taken from reference TRBV5-1 and TRBJ2-3, is KAGVTQTPRYLIKTRGQQVTLSCSPISGHRSVSWYQQTPGQGLQFLFEYFSETQRNKGNFPGRFSGRQFSNSRSEMNVSTLELGDSALYLCASSRTGQFGDTQYFGPGTRLTVL.

The chain has TRBV6-5 and TRBJ2-7; D ambiguous. CDR1 and CDR2 from the germline V gene are MNHEY and SVGAGI. CDR3 length: 13 amino acids. Trimming removed 2 bases from V and 3 bases from J, with 8 bases in between. This chain's CDR3 is CASSYGNSYEQYF. As DNA, the CDR3 is TGTGCCAGCAGTTACGGCAACAGCTACGAGCAGTACTTC.

The chain combines TRBV2 with TRBJ1-5; TRBD1 might be the D (6 bases). The V end was cut by 5 bases, the J end by 5 bases, with 10 bases between. This CDR3 is built from 13 residues. From germline, CDR1 is SNHLY and CDR2 FYNNEI. DNA of the CDR3: TGTGCCAGCAGTTCGGACAGTTATCAGCCCCAGCATTTT. It yields the protein CASSSDSYQPQHF. The whole variable domain, remainder taken from reference TRBV2 and TRBJ1-5, is EPEVTQTPSHQVTQMGQEVILRCVPISNHLYFYWYRQILGQKVEFLVSFYNNEISEKSEIFDDQFSVERPDGSNFTLKIRSTKLEDSAMYFCASSSDSYQPQHFGDGTRLSIL.